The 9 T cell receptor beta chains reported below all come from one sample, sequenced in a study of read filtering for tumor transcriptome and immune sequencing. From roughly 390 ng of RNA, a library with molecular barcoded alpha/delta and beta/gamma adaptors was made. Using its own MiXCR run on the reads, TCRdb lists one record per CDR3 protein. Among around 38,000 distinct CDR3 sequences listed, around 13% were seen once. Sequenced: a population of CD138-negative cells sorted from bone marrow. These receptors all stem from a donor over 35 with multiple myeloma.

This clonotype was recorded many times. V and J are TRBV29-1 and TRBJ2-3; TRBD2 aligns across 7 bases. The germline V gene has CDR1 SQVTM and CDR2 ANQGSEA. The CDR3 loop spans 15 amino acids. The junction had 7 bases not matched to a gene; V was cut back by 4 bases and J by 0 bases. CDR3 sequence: CSVVRVSGSTDTQYF. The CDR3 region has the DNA TGCAGCGTTGTTCGGGTTAGCGGGAGCACAGATACGCAGTATTTT.

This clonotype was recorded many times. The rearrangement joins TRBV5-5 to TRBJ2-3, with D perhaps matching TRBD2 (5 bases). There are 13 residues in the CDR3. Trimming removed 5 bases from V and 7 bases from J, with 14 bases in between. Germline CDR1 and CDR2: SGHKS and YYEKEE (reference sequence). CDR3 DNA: TGTGCCAGCAGAGAGGAGGCACCCTATACGCAGTATTTT. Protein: CASREEAPYTQYF.

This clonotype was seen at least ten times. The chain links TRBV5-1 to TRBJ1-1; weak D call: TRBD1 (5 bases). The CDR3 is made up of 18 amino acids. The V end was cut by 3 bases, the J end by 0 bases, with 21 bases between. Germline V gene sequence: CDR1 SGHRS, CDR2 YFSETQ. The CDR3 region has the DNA TGCGCCAGCAGCTATCAGCAGGGCGCTGGACTCATGAACACTGAAGCTTTCTTT. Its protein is CASSYQQGAGLMNTEAFF.

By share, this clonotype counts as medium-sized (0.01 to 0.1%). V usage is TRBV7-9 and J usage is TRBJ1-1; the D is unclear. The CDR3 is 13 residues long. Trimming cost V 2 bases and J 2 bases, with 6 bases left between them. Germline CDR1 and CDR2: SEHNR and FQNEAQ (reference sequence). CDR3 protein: CASSLYENTEAFF. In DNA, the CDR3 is TGTGCCAGCAGCTTATACGAAAACACTGAAGCTTTCTTT.

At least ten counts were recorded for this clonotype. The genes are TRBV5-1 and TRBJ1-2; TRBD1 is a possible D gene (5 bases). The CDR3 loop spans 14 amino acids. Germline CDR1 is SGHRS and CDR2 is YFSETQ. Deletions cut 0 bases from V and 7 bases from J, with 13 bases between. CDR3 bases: TGCGCCAGCAGCTTGGATGCGTCAGGGCTTGGCTACACCTTC. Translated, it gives CASSLDASGLGYTF.

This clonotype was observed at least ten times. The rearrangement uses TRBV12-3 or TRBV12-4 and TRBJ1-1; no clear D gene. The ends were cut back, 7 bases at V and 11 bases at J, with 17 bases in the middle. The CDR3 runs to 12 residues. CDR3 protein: CASTGGGYEAFF. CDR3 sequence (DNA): TGTGCCAGCACCGGCGGAGGATATGAGGCTTTCTTT.

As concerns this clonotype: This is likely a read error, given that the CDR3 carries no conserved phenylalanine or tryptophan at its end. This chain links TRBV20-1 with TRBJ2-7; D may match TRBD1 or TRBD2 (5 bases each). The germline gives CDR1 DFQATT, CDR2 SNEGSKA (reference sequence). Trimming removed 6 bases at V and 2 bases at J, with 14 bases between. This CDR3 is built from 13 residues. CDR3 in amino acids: CSASRDRPYEQYL. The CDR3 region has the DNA TGCAGTGCAAGCCGGGACCGACCCTACGAGCAGTACCTC.

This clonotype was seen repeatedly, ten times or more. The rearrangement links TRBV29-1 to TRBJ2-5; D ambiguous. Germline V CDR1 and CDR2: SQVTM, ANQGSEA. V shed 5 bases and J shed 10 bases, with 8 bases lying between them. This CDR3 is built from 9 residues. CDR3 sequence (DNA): TGCAGCGTTAACCCCGGCCAGTACTTC. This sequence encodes CSVNPGQYF.

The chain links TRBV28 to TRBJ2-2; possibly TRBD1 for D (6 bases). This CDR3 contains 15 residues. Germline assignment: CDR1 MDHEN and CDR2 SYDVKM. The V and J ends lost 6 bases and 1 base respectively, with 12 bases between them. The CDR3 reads CASSTGHQNTGELFF. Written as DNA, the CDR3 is TGTGCCAGCAGCACGGGACACCAGAACACCGGGGAGCTGTTTTTT.